Sequencing of this T cell receptor (beta chain) was carried out in a study of shared clonotypes between healthy human individuals. This CDR3 region has 14 residues. Data came from immunoSEQ multiplex PCR; TCRdb stores just in-frame clones and leaves some out. The sample yields roughly 480,000 clones, 70% to 85% seen once. The chain links TRBV21-1 to TRBJ1-1; the D call TRBD1 from the table was never checked on the DNA. TRBV21-1 is a pseudogene segment. The TCR comes from a woman aged 40 to 50 in good health. Some clones in this sample may be carry-over from other donors' samples. Source material: PBMCs. This CDR3 is CASSTRTGNTEAFF. CDR3 DNA sequence: TGTGCCAGCAGCACCCGGACAGGGAACACTGAAGCTTTCTTT.